One sample yielded the 15 T cell receptor beta chains listed below, sequenced in a study of cytomegalovirus exposure and HLA in healthy donors (dated by TCRdb to the late 2010s). Libraries came from the immunoSEQ multiplex PCR assay. For the multiplex PCR, a mixture combining 60 forward primers for TCR Vbeta segments and 13 reverse primers for TCR Jbeta segments was used. Entries here come from immuneACCESS through TCRdb and include only in-frame sequences with V and J called. Some clones fail to appear in such tables; in the studies checked, an unresolved V gene covers under half of the shortfall, and the cause of the remainder is unknown. The sample table lists 120,000 to 150,000 clones, about 75% of them with a count of one. Clones ranked in the top ten supply about 1.8% of the sample. The specimen was PBMCs. The receptors here all came from a woman aged 30 to 39 in good health and CMV-seronegative.

V usage is TRBV4-3 and J usage is TRBJ2-1; D call uncertain. V was shortened by 0 bases and J by 0 bases, with 6 bases between the two germline ends. The CDR3 contains 15 residues. The V gene's germline CDR1 is LGHNA and CDR2 YSLEER. CDR3 sequence: CASSQDWSSYNEQFF. Here the CDR3 DNA reads TGCGCCAGCAGCCAAGATTGGAGCTCCTACAATGAGCAGTTCTTC.

The chain has TRBV4-1 and TRBJ2-1, with 15 bases identical to TRBD2. Per germline, CDR1 MGHRA and CDR2 YSYEKL. V gave up 0 bases and J gave up 8 bases; unmatched junction bases: 8. This CDR3 has 18 amino acids. CDR3 sequence (DNA): TGCGCCAGCAGCCAAGATGGGACTAGCGGGGGGACGGGGTATGAGCAGTTCTTC. Translated, it gives CASSQDGTSGGTGYEQFF.

The CDR3 DNA is TGTGCCAGCAGCCGGACGTCCAGCGGGCTTTCACCCCTCCACTTT. This gives the protein CASSRTSSGLSPLHF. The chain employs TRBV5-8 and TRBJ1-6; D is uncertain. The V end was cut by 4 bases, the J end by 9 bases, with 17 bases between. Germline values: CDR1 SGHTS, CDR2 YDEGEE. This CDR3 is built from 15 residues.

V usage is TRBV5-1 and J usage is TRBJ1-5; a possible D gene is TRBD1 (6 bases). The germline V gene has CDR1 SGHRS and CDR2 YFSETQ. This CDR3 comprises 15 residues. Trimming left V 4 bases short and J 5 bases short, with 16 bases between. In DNA, the CDR3 is TGCGCCAGCAGCCCCCAGGGGACGAGCCATCAGCCCCAGCATTTT. Protein: CASSPQGTSHQPQHF.

The table lists this clone with a few counts. The gene calls are TRBV5-1 and TRBJ2-3, with 12 bases matching TRBD2. Germline V CDR1 and CDR2: SGHRS, YFSETQ. This CDR3 contains 15 residues. The ends lost 7 bases at V and 5 bases at J; junction bases unmatched: 8. The CDR3 loop reads CASSASGGGGDTQYF. In DNA, the CDR3 is TGCGCCAGCTCCGCTAGCGGGGGGGGCGGAGATACGCAGTATTTT.

The V and J genes are TRBV6-1 and TRBJ1-1; weak D call: TRBD1 (5 bases). V was clipped by 0 bases and J by 0 bases, with 11 bases between them. Germline CDR1 and CDR2: MNHNS and SASEGT. The CDR3 consists of 16 residues. This chain's CDR3 is CASSEAVGVMNTEAFF. Here the CDR3 DNA reads TGTGCCAGCAGTGAAGCAGTAGGGGTTATGAACACTGAAGCTTTCTTT.

This rearrangement joins TRBV2 to TRBJ2-5; TRBD1 might be the D (5 bases). This CDR3 contains 13 residues. The V gene's germline CDR1 is SNHLY and CDR2 FYNNEI. The V gene lost 4 bases and the J gene lost 4 bases, with 10 bases spanning the gap. The CDR3: CASSGPQGETQYF. In DNA, the CDR3 is TGTGCCAGCAGTGGCCCGCAGGGAGAGACCCAGTACTTC. The variable domain in full, with the rest retrieved from reference TRBV2 and TRBJ2-5, is EPEVTQTPSHQVTQMGQEVILRCVPISNHLYFYWYRQILGQKVEFLVSFYNNEISEKSEIFDDQFSVERPDGSNFTLKIRSTKLEDSAMYFCASSGPQGETQYFGPGTRLLVL.

The chain's CDR3 is CASSPPGGKMNGYTF. The DNA for the CDR3 is TGTGCCAGCTCACCACCGGGGGGGAAAATGAATGGCTACACCTTC. The chain links TRBV18 to TRBJ1-2, with D possibly TRBD1 on 5 matching bases. Trimming shortened V by 0 bases and J by 6 bases, and 14 bases separated the two germline ends. The CDR3 is made up of 15 amino acids. Germline V lookup: CDR1 KGHSH, CDR2 LQKENI.

This clone was detected only once. The rearrangement links TRBV4-3 to TRBJ1-2; 7 bases fit TRBD1. CDR3 length equals 16 residues. Germline CDR1 LGHNA, CDR2 YSLEER. The trim removed 0 bases at V and 4 bases at J, leaving 8 bases unmatched. CDR3 sequence reads: CASSQDRSGTAYGYTF. The CDR3 coding sequence is TGCGCCAGCAGCCAAGATCGGTCCGGGACAGCCTATGGCTACACCTTC.

The chain couples TRBV7-2 to TRBJ1-2; TRBD1 agrees at 9 bases. Germline V gene data show CDR1 as SGHTA and CDR2 as FQGNSA. The CDR3 covers 15 residues. Trimming cost V 1 base and J 2 bases; bases outside gene matches: 2. As DNA, the CDR3 is TGTGCCAGCAGCTTAGGGACAGGGGTAAACTATGGCTACACCTTC. This translates into CASSLGTGVNYGYTF.

The chain has TRBV10-3 and TRBJ1-1; TRBD1 matches at 10 bases. Trimming removed 4 bases from V and 0 bases from J; junction bases left unmatched: 2. The CDR3 has 15 amino acids. CDR1 and CDR2 (germline): ENHRY, SYGVKD. The CDR3 loop is CAISGDRGLNTEAFF. CDR3 DNA sequence: TGTGCCATCAGTGGGGACAGGGGCCTGAACACTGAAGCTTTCTTT.

This clone came up a few times. The chain couples TRBV5-1 to TRBJ1-3; TRBD1 agrees at 7 bases. CDR1 and CDR2 from the germline V gene are SGHRS and YFSETQ. Trimming at V came to 4 bases and at J to 4 bases, leaving 8 bases not matched to a gene. The CDR3 runs 15 residues. This CDR3 is CASSRAGTEGNTIYF. For the CDR3, the DNA is TGCGCCAGCAGCCGGGCCGGGACAGAAGGAAACACCATATATTTT.

The rearrangement uses TRBV30 and TRBJ1-2; maybe TRBD1 (5 bases). This CDR3 is 13 amino acids long. Germline-derived CDR1 and CDR2 are GTSNPN and SVGIG (reference sequence). V was clipped by 1 base and J by 4 bases, with 10 bases between them. The DNA of the CDR3 is TGTGCCTGGAGTGAGGGGCTGGGCTATGGCTACACCTTC. It yields the protein CAWSEGLGYGYTF.

For this clone: Other nucleotide sequences from this sample produce the same CDR3. This chain connects TRBV2 to TRBJ2-7; 11 positions agree with TRBD1. Germline CDR1 reads SNHLY; CDR2 reads FYNNEI. CDR3 length: 14 amino acids. V shed 5 bases and J 3 bases; nucleotides not matched to a gene: 3. This CDR3 reads CASSSDRGLYEQYF. CDR3 coding DNA: TGTGCCAGCAGTTCGGACAGGGGGCTCTACGAGCAGTACTTC.

The chain recombines TRBV10-3 with TRBJ1-5; 11 positions match TRBD1. The CDR3 is 15 residues long. Trimming at V came to 6 bases and at J to 4 bases, leaving 5 bases not matched to a gene. Germline CDR1 is ENHRY and CDR2 is SYGVKD. In nucleotides, the CDR3 is TGTGCCATCAGAGGGGGACAGGGGGAGAATCAGCCCCAGCATTTT. Its protein is CAIRGGQGENQPQHF.